This passage covers 28 T cell receptor beta chains from one sample sequenced in a study of prognosis after radiotherapy for stage I lung cancer. TCR beta CDR3 amplification from genomic DNA was performed by two-round multiplex PCR. The first round of PCR was done with primers that matched each TRBV and TRBJ gene. TCRdb reanalysed the multiplex PCR reads using MiXCR and keeps one entry per CDR3 protein. The repertoire holds some 28,000 distinct CDR3 sequences, roughly 31% seen once, with 12% in the top ten. The source material was PBMCs, sampled before or after stereotactic body radiation therapy (not recorded which). The source of these receptors is a donor over 45 with non-small cell lung cancer.

This clonotype was seen only a few times. The rearrangement joins TRBV5-5 to TRBJ2-5; possibly TRBD1 for D (5 bases). The V end was cut by 0 bases, the J end by 5 bases, with 11 bases between. Germline CDR1 is SGHKS and CDR2 is YYEKEE (reference sequence). This CDR3 is built from 14 residues. CDR3 nucleotide sequence: TGTGCCAGCAGCTTGGGGGCAGGGATCGAGACCCAGTACTTC. Encoded protein: CASSLGAGIETQYF.

The sample holds many counts of this clonotype. V usage is TRBV7-8 and J usage is TRBJ2-7; perhaps TRBD1 as D (6 bases). Trimming took 1 base from V and 4 from J, leaving 11 bases between them. The germline V gene encodes CDR1 SGHVS and CDR2 FQNEAQ. The CDR3 length is 14 residues. The CDR3 DNA reads TGTGCCAGCAGCTTAGACAGGGTAAAATACGAGCAGTACTTC. Translating gives CASSLDRVKYEQYF.

J is TRBJ2-1 and V is TRBV7-9; 15 bases align to TRBD2. From germline, CDR1 is SEHNR and CDR2 FQNEAQ (reference sequence). The CDR3 consists of 18 residues. CDR3 residues: CGRPGLAGGAGSYNEQFF. The CDR3 region has the DNA TGTGGCAGGCCCGGACTAGCGGGAGGGGCGGGCTCCTACAATGAGCAGTTCTTC.

This clonotype was counted at least ten times. This chain connects TRBV2 to TRBJ2-5; weak D call: TRBD1 (6 bases). The CDR3 spans 15 residues. Looked up from germline, CDR1 is SNHLY and CDR2 is FYNNEI. With 7 bases removed from V and 2 bases from J, the gap between germline ends came to 17 bases. The CDR3 bases are TGTGCCAGCAAGAAAGACAGGCCTAGTCAAGAGACCCAGTACTTC. Translated: CASKKDRPSQETQYF.

This clonotype was picked up many times. The chain couples TRBV18 to TRBJ2-7; D remains unclear. This CDR3 is 12 amino acids long. Trimming left V 5 bases short and J 6 bases short, with 11 bases between. Germline CDR1 is KGHSH and CDR2 is LQKENI. The CDR3 region has the DNA TGTGCCAGCTCATCCCAGGCTACCGAGCAGTACTTC. Protein product: CASSSQATEQYF.

Comments on this clonotype: The likely explanation is a read error, given a far larger clone one base away. The rearrangement links TRBV20-1 to TRBJ2-3, with a possible D match to TRBD2 (5 bases). The J call is uncertain, as TRBJ2-1 better fits the DNA end. Germline V gene lookup returns CDR1 DFQATT and CDR2 SNEGSKA (reference sequence). There are 18 residues in the CDR3. The CDR3 is CSARDHSARGRSYNEQFF. CDR3 in DNA: TGCAGTGCTAGAGATCACTCCGCGAGAGGGAGATCCTACAATGAGCAGTTCTTC.

This clonotype was counted ten times or more. The CDR3 DNA follows: TGTGCCAGCAGTTATAGCGGGAGGGCCGGTACGCAGTATTTT. Translating gives CASSYSGRAGTQYF. The chain is built from TRBV28 and TRBJ2-3; TRBD2 agrees at 11 bases. V lost 4 bases, J lost 8 bases, and 5 bases stayed unmatched. The CDR3 is 14 amino acids. CDR1 and CDR2 (germline): MDHEN, SYDVKM.

This clonotype was recorded many times. The V and J genes are TRBV28 and TRBJ2-5; 8 bases align to TRBD1. J gave up 0 bases and V 6 bases, and 9 bases lay outside the gene matches. CDR1 is MDHEN and CDR2 is SYDVKM in the germline V gene. There are 16 residues in the CDR3. The DNA for the CDR3 is TGTGCCAGCAGCACAAACAGGGGGAAGGACCAAGAGACCCAGTACTTC. It specifies CASSTNRGKDQETQYF.

The genes are TRBV6-5 and TRBJ2-7, with 8 nucleotides matching TRBD1. The CDR3 runs 21 residues. Germline CDR1 and CDR2: MNHEY and SVGAGI. V shed 2 bases, J shed 1 base, and the junction held 22 bases outside the gene matches. CDR3 bases: TGTGCCAGCAGTTACCCAACCAGGGACAGGTGTACTAGCAGGGTTTCCTACGAGCAGTACTTC. Protein sequence: CASSYPTRDRCTSRVSYEQYF.

The CDR3 here is CSARGPRDEYGYTF. In DNA, the CDR3 is TGCAGTGCTCGTGGGCCAAGGGACGAATATGGCTACACCTTC. The chain recombines TRBV20-1 with TRBJ1-2; weak D call: TRBD1 (5 bases). Germline V lookup: CDR1 DFQATT, CDR2 SNEGSKA (reference sequence). Trimming removed 5 bases at V and 5 bases at J, with 18 bases between. CDR3 length equals 14 residues.

This clonotype has a single count. J is TRBJ2-5 and V is TRBV10-3; D ambiguous. The germline gives CDR1 ENHRY, CDR2 SYGVKD. CDR3 length equals 13 residues. The CDR3 DNA is TGTGTCAGCAGTGAAGAGGCTAGAGTGACCCAGTACTTC. As protein: CVSSEEARVTQYF.

This clonotype was observed at least ten times. The chain couples TRBV3-1 to TRBJ2-5; the match to TRBD2 covers 9 bases. The CDR3 has 15 amino acids. In germline, CDR1 is LGHDT, CDR2 YNNKEL (reference sequence). After removal of 7 bases from V and 5 bases from J, the junction contained 11 bases not matched to a gene. Here the CDR3 DNA reads TGTGCCAGCACCATCGAAGCGGGGGGCCGGGAGACCCAGTACTTC. It translates to CASTIEAGGRETQYF.

This clonotype has at least ten counts. The CDR3 nucleotides are TGTGCCAGCCGGCTCGCAGGGGACAATCAGCCCCAGCATTTT. Its translation: CASRLAGDNQPQHF. The chain links TRBV28 to TRBJ1-5; D might be TRBD1 (6 bases). Per the germline V gene, CDR1 is MDHEN and CDR2 is SYDVKM. The CDR3 length is 14 residues. The germline V and J ends were trimmed by 8 bases and 3 bases, with 14 bases remaining between them.

The chain carries TRBV11-2 and TRBJ1-2, with D possibly being TRBD1 (6 bases). CDR1 is SGHAT and CDR2 is FQNNGV in the germline V gene. The CDR3 has 13 amino acids. V lost 5 bases, J lost 8 bases, and 15 bases lay in between. CDR3 sequence: CASSRRYRDGYTF. The CDR3 DNA reads as TGTGCCAGCAGCCGACGCTACAGGGACGGCTACACCTTC.

This clonotype was seen repeatedly, ten times or more. The chain uses TRBV2 and TRBJ2-7; D is unresolved. V lost 7 bases to trimming and J lost 9 bases, with 13 bases between them. CDR1 is SNHLY, CDR2 FYNNEI, per germline. The CDR3 length is 11 residues. CDR3 in amino acids: CASKDFVGQYF. In nucleotides, the CDR3 is TGTGCCAGCAAAGACTTTGTCGGGCAGTACTTC.

This clonotype was counted many times. DNA for the CDR3: TGTGCCAGCAGCCCCCGAGGGACTAGCGGGAACAATGAGCAGTTCTTC. It specifies CASSPRGTSGNNEQFF. The chain links TRBV9 to TRBJ2-1, with TRBD2 matching 13 bases. V shed 4 bases, J shed 5 bases, and the junction held 6 bases outside the gene matches. The CDR3 sequence is 16 residues long. Germline loops: CDR1 SGDLS, CDR2 YYNGEE.

This clonotype was recorded many times. The chain combines TRBV20-1 with TRBJ1-6; TRBD1 agrees at 10 bases. V trimming: 0 bases; J trimming: 6 bases; junction bases outside the gene matches: 14. Germline assignment: CDR1 DFQATT and CDR2 SNEGSKA (reference sequence). This CDR3 is 19 amino acids long. The CDR3 loop is CSARERGTGVIGFNSPLHF. The DNA of the CDR3 is TGCAGTGCTAGAGAGCGGGGGACAGGGGTTATTGGTTTTAATTCACCCCTCCACTTT.

Comments on this clonotype: A much larger clone differs from this one at a single base, so this may be a read error. This chain joins TRBV9 and TRBJ2-5; TRBD2 matches 8 bases. The V and J ends lost 0 bases and 0 bases, in that order; junction bases with no gene match: 7. The CDR3 is 17 residues long. Looked up from germline, CDR1 is SGDLS and CDR2 is YYNGEE. The CDR3: CASSVDTAGGNQETQYF. The CDR3 DNA reads TGTGCCAGCAGCGTAGACACTGCGGGAGGAAACCAAGAGACCCAGTACTTC.

This clonotype appeared many times. The chain joins TRBV9 to TRBJ2-3; TRBD1 is a possible D gene (6 bases). CDR1 and CDR2 from the germline V gene are SGDLS and YYNGEE. The CDR3 has 16 amino acids. The V end lost 0 bases, the J end lost 0 bases, and 11 bases lay between the germline ends. The CDR3 spells CASSVAGQSSTDTQYF. The CDR3 DNA reads as TGTGCCAGCAGCGTAGCCGGACAGTCTAGCACAGATACGCAGTATTTT.

This clonotype was observed many times. The rearrangement joins TRBV28 to TRBJ1-2, with 11 bases fitting TRBD1. The CDR3 sequence is 16 residues long. Trimming cost V 5 bases and J 3 bases; bases outside gene matches: 8. Germline loops: CDR1 MDHEN, CDR2 SYDVKM. Here the CDR3 reads CASSGTGGRWDYGYTF. Written as DNA, the CDR3 is TGTGCCAGCAGTGGGACAGGGGGTAGGTGGGACTATGGCTACACCTTC.

This clonotype counts as medium-sized (0.01 to 0.1%). The rearrangement joins TRBV6-1 to TRBJ1-2; D may be TRBD1 (6 bases). Between the trimmed V and J ends, which lost 5 bases and 8 bases, there was a span of 21 bases. Germline V gene data show CDR1 as MNHNS and CDR2 as SASEGT. CDR3 length: 15 residues. CDR3: CASSLTGSVASGYTF. CDR3 sequence (DNA): TGTGCCAGCAGTCTTACAGGGTCAGTTGCGAGCGGCTACACCTTC.

This clonotype was picked up many times. J is TRBJ2-2 and V is TRBV12-3 or TRBV12-4; perhaps TRBD1 as D (6 bases). V was pared by 6 bases and J by 4 bases, with 15 bases between. The CDR3 is 15 residues long. The CDR3 region has the DNA TGTGCCAGCAGGCAGGGGCGGTGGAGCACCGGGGAGCTGTTTTTT. It encodes CASRQGRWSTGELFF.

As regards this clonotype: A junction end diverges from the germline sequence, so it may reflect a read error. The DNA of the CDR3 is TGTGCCAGTACCACCCCCGGCGGGGGGACTACTGAGAAGTTCTTC. Encoded protein: CASTTPGGGTTEKFF. V gene TRBV19 combines with J gene TRBJ2-1; 8 bases fit TRBD2. The germline V gene encodes CDR1 LNHDA and CDR2 SQIVND (reference sequence). This CDR3 comprises 15 residues.

This clonotype was picked up many times. The V gene is TRBV28, the J gene TRBJ2-7; possibly TRBD1 for D (6 bases). Germline V lookup: CDR1 MDHEN, CDR2 SYDVKM. The length of the CDR3 is 14 residues. V was cut by 8 bases and J by 0 bases, with 14 bases left in between. For the CDR3, the DNA is TGTGCCAGCGGTTCGGGACACAGCTCCTACGAGCAGTACTTC. Translated, it gives CASGSGHSSYEQYF.

This clonotype was found many times. The chain joins TRBV9 to TRBJ2-1; the D is unclear. Trimming shortened V by 4 bases and J by 4 bases, and 9 bases separated the two germline ends. The CDR3 covers 13 residues. The germline V gene has CDR1 SGDLS and CDR2 YYNGEE. The CDR3 is CASSWNEYNEQFF. As DNA, the CDR3 is TGTGCCAGCAGCTGGAACGAGTACAATGAGCAGTTCTTC.

This clonotype has a count of ten or more. The rearrangement links TRBV3-1 to TRBJ2-2; TRBD2 matches 10 bases. The CDR3 loop spans 17 amino acids. The germline V gene has CDR1 LGHDT and CDR2 YNNKEL (reference sequence). Trimming cost V 0 bases and J 3 bases; bases outside gene matches: 4. CDR3 in amino acids: CASSQDPTSGYTGELFF. The CDR3 DNA follows: TGTGCCAGCAGCCAAGATCCGACTAGCGGGTACACCGGGGAGCTGTTTTTT.

In this sample, this clonotype turned up many times. The CDR3 nucleotides are TGTGCCAGCAGACCAGGGACTAGCGGGGGGGCCTCTGAGTTCTTC. It translates to CASRPGTSGGASEFF. V is TRBV3-1 and J is TRBJ2-1; 16 bases are shared with TRBD2. The germline CDR1 and CDR2 sequences are LGHDT and YNNKEL (reference sequence). This CDR3 is 15 amino acids long. Unmatched junction bases numbered 10, after V lost 6 bases and J lost 14 bases.

This clonotype was seen ten or more times. The J gene is TRBJ1-6, the V gene TRBV18; a weak D match, TRBD1 (5 bases). From germline, CDR1 is KGHSH and CDR2 LQKENI. The CDR3 length is 15 residues. V lost 3 bases and J 5 bases, leaving 11 bases between the germline ends. The CDR3 region has the DNA TGTGCCAGCTCACCTCCCGGGACGGATAATTCACCCCTCCACTTT. As protein: CASSPPGTDNSPLHF.